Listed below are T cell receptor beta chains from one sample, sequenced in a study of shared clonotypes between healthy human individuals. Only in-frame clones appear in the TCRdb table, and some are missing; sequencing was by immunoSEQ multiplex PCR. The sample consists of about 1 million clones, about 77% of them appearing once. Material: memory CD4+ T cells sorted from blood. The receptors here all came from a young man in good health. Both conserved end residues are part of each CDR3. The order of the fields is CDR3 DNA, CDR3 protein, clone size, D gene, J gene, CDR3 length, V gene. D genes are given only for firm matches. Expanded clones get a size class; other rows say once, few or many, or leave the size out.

TGTGCCAGCAGTCAAGGACTAGCGGGAGGGCCGGGTACCGGGGAGCTGTTTTTT	CASSQGLAGGPGTGELFF	.	TRBD2	TRBJ2-2	18	TRBV6-1
TGTGCCACCAGCCAGAACTCTGGAAACACCATATATTTT	CATSQNSGNTIYF	.	.	TRBJ1-3	13	TRBV15
TGTGCCAGCAGCTTAGGTCGGGGGAGCAATCAGCCCCAGCATTTT	CASSLGRGSNQPQHF	.	.	TRBJ1-5	15	TRBV11-2
TGTGCCAGCAGGAGCGCTAGCGGAAGGTTAAATGAGCAGTTCTTC	CASRSASGRLNEQFF	.	TRBD2	TRBJ2-1	15	TRBV6-5
TGTGCCAGCTCACCACCTGGAGGGATCTATAATTCACCCCTCCACTTT	CASSPPGGIYNSPLHF	.	.	TRBJ1-6	16	TRBV18
TGTGCCAGCAGCGTAGACACGGTGAACACTGAAGCTTTCTTT	CASSVDTVNTEAFF	once	.	TRBJ1-1	14	TRBV9
TGTGCCAGCAGCTGGGACAGGGTAATCTCCTATGGCTACACCTTC	CASSWDRVISYGYTF	.	TRBD1	TRBJ1-2	15	TRBV7-2
TGTGCTAGTGTAGACAGGACGTATAACACTGAAGCTTTCTTT	CASVDRTYNTEAFF	once	.	TRBJ1-1	14	TRBV12-5
TGTGCCAGTAGTATAGATCAAAGGTGGTTAAACACTGAAGCTTTCTTT	CASSIDQRWLNTEAFF	.	.	TRBJ1-1	16	TRBV19
TGCAGTGCCGGGACCGGAGGCCCTCCGTATTTT	CSAGTGGPPYF	.	.	TRBJ2-3	11	TRBV20-1
TGTGCCAGCAGGGCACCGGGACAGAACACTGAAGCTTTCTTT	CASRAPGQNTEAFF	many	.	TRBJ1-1	14	TRBV6-6
TGTGCCAGCAGCGTTAGACAGGGGGCCAGTGAAGCTTTCTTT	CASSVRQGASEAFF	.	TRBD1	TRBJ1-1	14	TRBV11-2
TGTGCCAGCAGTGTACAGGCCTCTGGGGCCAACGTCCTGACTTTC	CASSVQASGANVLTF	.	.	TRBJ2-6	15	TRBV6-1
TGTGCCAGCTCACCGGGCAGTTCCTACGAGCAGTACTTC	CASSPGSSYEQYF	.	.	TRBJ2-7	13	TRBV18
TGTGCCAGCAGTCCTCTAACTGGGAACACCGGGGAGCTGTTTTTT	CASSPLTGNTGELFF	.	.	TRBJ2-2	15	TRBV2
TGTGCCAGCATGGGGACTAGCGGGGAGATCTACGAGCAGTACTTC	CASMGTSGEIYEQYF	once	TRBD2	TRBJ2-7	15	TRBV6-6
TGCAGCGTTGAAGGGAGTCAGATGAACACTGAAGCTTTCTTT	CSVEGSQMNTEAFF	once	.	TRBJ1-1	14	TRBV29-1
TGCGCCAGCAGCTTGAATACAGATAGTATGAACACTGAAGCTTTCTTT	CASSLNTDSMNTEAFF	few	.	TRBJ1-1	16	TRBV5-1
TGTGCCAGCAGCGCAGCCCCCGCACGCGGAAACACCATATATTTT	CASSAAPARGNTIYF	.	.	TRBJ1-3	15	TRBV7-9
TGCGCCAGCAGCCAAGAGAGGGGGAGTAGCGCCCTGGGGGGTACGCAGTATTTT	CASSQERGSSALGGTQYF	.	.	TRBJ2-3	18	TRBV4-3
TGTGCCAGCAGCTCGAGAGGGCCGAAAAACATTCAGTACTTC	CASSSRGPKNIQYF	.	.	TRBJ2-4	14	TRBV7-2
TGTGCCAGCAGGGGGGGCGCGACCTGGAGGAATCAGCCCCAGCATTTT	CASRGGATWRNQPQHF	.	.	TRBJ1-5	16	TRBV21-1
TGTGCCAGCACCAAGAATGGGGCCCCTAATGAAAAACTGTTTTTT	CASTKNGAPNEKLFF	.	.	TRBJ1-4	15	TRBV2
TGTGCCAGCAGTGAGGGGAATCAGCCCCAGCATTTT	CASSEGNQPQHF	few	.	TRBJ1-5	12	TRBV6-1
TGTGCCAGCTCACCCTCCTTGACTAAGACTGGCACTGAAGCTTTCTTT	CASSPSLTKTGTEAFF	.	.	TRBJ1-1	16	TRBV18
TGTGCCTGGAGTGTACGAGGGAGCCCCACAGATACGCAGTATTTT	CAWSVRGSPTDTQYF	.	.	TRBJ2-3	15	TRBV30
TGTGCCAGCAGCTCCGGGACGGCTAACACTGAAGCTTTCTTT	CASSSGTANTEAFF	.	.	TRBJ1-1	14	TRBV5-5
TGTGCCAGCAGTAAACCGGGACAGGGGTACGATGGCTACACCTTC	CASSKPGQGYDGYTF	few	TRBD1	TRBJ1-2	15	TRBV9
TGCGCCAGCAGCCGTTTGGACGGGGGAAAAAGCGAAGCTTTCTTT	CASSRLDGGKSEAFF	.	.	TRBJ1-1	15	TRBV5-1
TGTGCCAGCAGGGTGGGACTAGCGGGGCGGAATGAGCAGTTCTTC	CASRVGLAGRNEQFF	.	TRBD2	TRBJ2-1	15	TRBV2
TGTGCCAGCAGCCGGACAGGGGTCAACACCGGGGAGCTGTTTTTT	CASSRTGVNTGELFF	.	TRBD1	TRBJ2-2	15	TRBV6-6
TGCGCCAGCAGCTCCGGACTAGCGGGAGGCCTGGGCACAGATACGCAGTATTTT	CASSSGLAGGLGTDTQYF	.	TRBD2	TRBJ2-3	18	TRBV5-1
TGCAGCGCAGAGGGACAGTTGAACACTGAAGCTTTCTTT	CSAEGQLNTEAFF	few	TRBD1	TRBJ1-1	13	TRBV29-1
TGCGCCAGCAGCCCAACGTACAGTCCCTCTAACTATGGCTACACCTTC	CASSPTYSPSNYGYTF	.	.	TRBJ1-2	16	TRBV10-1
TGCGCCAGCAGCTTGGATACTAGCAAGTCCGGGGAGCTGTTTTTT	CASSLDTSKSGELFF	.	.	TRBJ2-2	15	TRBV5-1
TGTGCCAGCAGCTTAGCCCCGACTAGCGGGGGATCCTACGAGCAGTACTTC	CASSLAPTSGGSYEQYF	.	TRBD2	TRBJ2-7	17	TRBV7-2
TGCGCCAGCAGTTACAGGGGATTCTACGAGCAGTACTTC	CASSYRGFYEQYF	.	TRBD1	TRBJ2-7	13	TRBV23-1
TGTGCCTGGAGTGTGGCAGGAAGGGGGGTAGGGGGCTACACCTTC	CAWSVAGRGVGGYTF	.	.	TRBJ1-2	15	TRBV30
TGTGCCAGCAGGTCGGCAGGGGGGATGAACACTGAAGCTTTCTTT	CASRSAGGMNTEAFF	.	TRBD1	TRBJ1-1	15	TRBV6-6
TGTGCCAGCAGCCTAGGAGGGCGCGGCACTGAAGCTTTCTTT	CASSLGGRGTEAFF	.	.	TRBJ1-1	14	TRBV11-2
TGTGCCATCAGGGGCAGCTCCTACGAGCAGTACTTC	CAIRGSSYEQYF	.	.	TRBJ2-7	12	TRBV10-3
TGTGCCAGCAGCTTAGATCGGGTGGTCAGCTTC	CASSLDRVVSF	.	.	TRBJ1-2	11	TRBV11-2
TGTGCCAGCAGCTTATTAGTGGGTCTAGCGAACACTGAAGCTTTCTTT	CASSLLVGLANTEAFF	.	.	TRBJ1-1	16	TRBV11-2
TGTGCCTGCCCTCAGGGCGCGTCTGGAAACACCATATATTTT	CACPQGASGNTIYF	.	.	TRBJ1-3	14	TRBV30
TGTGCCAGCAGCCTAGGGACAGGGGATTGGAACACTGAAGCTTTCTTT	CASSLGTGDWNTEAFF	.	TRBD1	TRBJ1-1	16	TRBV5-6
TGTGCCAGCAGCCTAGCTCCGGCAATAGGCGAGCAGTACTTC	CASSLAPAIGEQYF	.	.	TRBJ2-7	14	TRBV6-5
TGTGCCAGCTCACAGGACGGCTACACTGAAGCTTTCTTT	CASSQDGYTEAFF	few	.	TRBJ1-1	13	TRBV18